Described below is a single TCR beta chain sequence and its context. The sample is drawn from a study of blood T cell repertoires in COVID-19. How the authors handled the data: Nucleated cell number was recorded as an estimate derived from reference gene primer amplification. Data came from immunoSEQ multiplex PCR; TCRdb stores just in-frame clones and leaves some out. V, J and clone size are those of that table, while D and trimming were read from the DNA. The data hold about 150,000 clones, with more than 70% observed a single time. Germline assignment: CDR1 GTSNPN and CDR2 SVGIG (reference sequence). The V end was cut by 2 bases, the J end by 3 bases, with 17 bases between. The CDR3 spans 15 residues.

The V and J genes are TRBV30 and TRBJ2-7; D perhaps matches TRBD2 (5 bases). The receptor was isolated from a woman in her 50s with acute or convalescent COVID-19. Material for sequencing was peripheral blood. CDR3 loop: CAWSPSKNHRYEQYF. CDR3 DNA: TGTGCCTGGAGTCCTAGCAAGAACCATCGCTACGAGCAGTACTTC.